Listed below are T cell receptor beta chains from one sample, sequenced in a study of blood T cell repertoires in COVID-19. Sequencing used immunoSEQ multiplex PCR; TCRdb keeps in-frame clones, though not all of them. Of 55,000 to 65,000 clones listed, 80% to 90% were seen once; the top ten hold about 30%. Sequencing was carried out using peripheral blood. These receptors all come from a man between 60 and 75 years old with COVID-19, enrolled during active disease. CDR3s include the opening cysteine and the closing phenylalanine or tryptophan. Each record gives: D gene, V gene, J gene, clone size, CDR3 protein, CDR3 DNA. The D gene is left open where the match is weak. Rows give clone size only sometimes, using once, few, many, or a class for an expanded clone.

>TRBD2|TRBV3-1/TRBV3-2|TRBJ2-2|.
CASSLYPVAGWFLPYTGELFF
TGTGCCAGCAGCCTATACCCTGTAGCGGGATGGTTCCTCCCTTACACCGGGGAGCTGTTTTTT
>.|TRBV6-1|TRBJ1-1|.
CASSEGTTGTEAFF
TGTGCCAGCAGTGAAGGGACAACCGGCACTGAAGCTTTCTTT
>.|TRBV6-5|TRBJ1-2|.
CASSYRTVGYGYTF
TGTGCCAGCAGCTACAGGACAGTAGGCTATGGCTACACCTTC
>TRBD1|TRBV7-9|TRBJ2-3|.
CASSFGQGPDTQYF
TGTGCCAGCAGCTTCGGACAGGGGCCAGATACGCAGTATTTT
>.|TRBV6-5|TRBJ1-6|few
CASNLREDSPLHF
TGTGCCAGCAATCTCAGGGAGGATTCACCCCTCCACTTT
>TRBD1|TRBV5-1|TRBJ1-5|.
CASSPAGGKQPQHF
TGCGCCAGCAGCCCGGCAGGGGGCAAACAGCCCCAGCATTTT
>.|TRBV6-5|TRBJ1-3|few
CASSPTGGNTIYF
TGTGCCAGCAGCCCAACGGGGGGTAACACCATATATTTT
>TRBD1|TRBV6-6|TRBJ2-7|once
CASSPTGAEQYF
TGTGCCAGCAGCCCGACAGGGGCCGAGCAGTACTTC
>.|TRBV14|TRBJ2-7|.
CASSQDLEIYEQYF
TGTGCCAGCAGCCAAGATCTGGAGATCTACGAGCAGTACTTC
>TRBD1|TRBV7-2|TRBJ2-7|.
CASSSGQGANYEQYF
TGTGCCAGCAGCTCCGGGCAGGGGGCGAACTACGAGCAGTACTTC
>.|TRBV15|TRBJ2-1|.
CATSRGVDINYNEQFF
TGTGCCACCAGCAGAGGGGTAGACATCAATTACAATGAGCAGTTCTTC
>TRBD2|TRBV3-1/TRBV3-2|TRBJ2-3|.
CASSQASLMLAGVADTQYF
TGTGCCAGCAGCCAAGCCTCTCTCATGCTAGCGGGAGTTGCAGATACGCAGTATTTT
>.|TRBV11-1|TRBJ2-7|.
CASSRDGTSYEEQYF
TGTGCCAGCAGCCGGGACGGGACTTCCTACGAAGAGCAGTACTTC
>.|TRBV6-5|TRBJ2-7|few
CATPARDTHSYEQYF
TGTGCCACCCCCGCCCGGGACACCCACTCCTACGAGCAGTACTTC
>TRBD1|TRBV11-2|TRBJ2-7|.
CASSSQGQGPYEQYF
TGTGCCAGCAGCTCCCAGGGACAGGGACCCTACGAGCAGTACTTC
>.|TRBV14|TRBJ2-5|few
CASSQDWAGTQYF
TGTGCCAGCAGCCAAGATTGGGCGGGAACCCAGTACTTC
>TRBD2|TRBV7-2|TRBJ2-1|.
CASSTSGGPNEQFF
TGTGCCAGCAGCACATCGGGGGGGCCAAATGAGCAGTTCTTC
>.|TRBV16|TRBJ2-3|.
CASSRRTNTDTQYF
TGTGCCAGCAGCCGCCGGACAAACACAGATACGCAGTATTTT
>TRBD2|TRBV10-3|TRBJ2-2|.
CAISTLAGGNTGELFF
TGTGCCATCAGTACCCTTGCGGGAGGCAACACCGGGGAGCTGTTTTTT
>TRBD1|TRBV11-3|TRBJ1-4|.
CASSIRDRGGTNEKLFF
TGTGCCAGCAGCATACGGGACAGGGGTGGAACTAATGAAAAACTGTTTTTT
>.|TRBV19|TRBJ1-1|.
CASSMPQGNTEAFF
TGTGCCAGTAGTATGCCACAGGGGAACACTGAAGCTTTCTTT
>TRBD1|TRBV7-3|TRBJ1-1|.
CASSLGQENTEAFF
TGTGCCAGCAGCCTAGGACAGGAGAACACTGAAGCTTTCTTT
>TRBD1|TRBV10-3|TRBJ2-1|.
CATETGSSYNEQFF
TGTGCCACCGAGACAGGGAGCTCCTACAATGAGCAGTTCTTC
>TRBD1|TRBV12-3/TRBV12-4|TRBJ1-2|.
CASSSQGVGGYTF
TGTGCCAGCAGTTCCCAGGGGGTAGGGGGCTACACCTTC
>.|TRBV7-9|TRBJ2-5|.
CASSFFADQETQYF
TGTGCCAGCAGCTTTTTCGCGGACCAAGAGACCCAGTACTTC
>TRBD1|TRBV5-1|TRBJ2-1|.
CASSAPGQGSYNEQFF
TGCGCCAGCAGCGCACCGGGACAGGGGTCGTACAATGAGCAGTTCTTC
>TRBD2|TRBV7-3|TRBJ2-3|.
CASSLDPSGGTDTQYF
TGTGCCAGCAGCTTAGACCCCAGCGGGGGCACAGATACGCAGTATTTT
>.|TRBV1|TRBJ2-3|.
CTSSQPLAASTDTQYF
TGCACCAGCAGCCAACCACTAGCGGCTAGCACAGATACGCAGTATTTT
>.|TRBV6-2/TRBV6-3|TRBJ1-2|.
CASSKTQSGGYGYTF
TGTGCCAGCAGTAAGACGCAGTCGGGGGGCTATGGCTACACCTTC
>TRBD1|TRBV2|TRBJ1-5|.
CASSLSRTGSGQPQHF
TGTGCCAGCAGCTTATCAAGGACAGGGTCTGGACAGCCCCAGCATTTT
>.|TRBV15|TRBJ1-1|once
CATSRDPKGEAEAFF
TGTGCCACCAGCAGAGACCCTAAGGGAGAGGCGGAAGCTTTCTTT
>TRBD1|TRBV2|TRBJ2-1|.
CASQRGTGIYNEQFF
TGTGCCTCTCAAAGGGGGACAGGTATCTACAATGAGCAGTTCTTC
>.|TRBV7-9|TRBJ2-2|.
CASSLVAGIGTGELFF
TGTGCCAGCAGCTTAGTCGCAGGGATCGGGACCGGGGAGCTGTTTTTT
>.|TRBV6-5|TRBJ1-2|.
CASSYSRTLQRGYTF
TGTGCCAGCAGTTACTCGAGAACCCTCCAGCGGGGCTACACCTTC
>TRBD2|TRBV4-3|TRBJ2-2|.
CASSPLAGGNTGELFF
TGCGCCAGCAGCCCACTAGCGGGAGGCAACACCGGGGAGCTGTTTTTT
>.|TRBV2|TRBJ2-7|.
CASRFNRVGYEQYF
TGTGCCAGCAGGTTTAACAGGGTCGGCTACGAGCAGTACTTC
>TRBD2|TRBV24-1|TRBJ2-1|.
CATSDSGLAGAEQFF
TGTGCCACCAGTGATTCCGGACTAGCGGGAGCTGAGCAGTTCTTC
>.|TRBV11-2|TRBJ2-4|.
CASSPWAPAKNIQYF
TGTGCCAGCAGCCCTTGGGCGCCAGCCAAAAACATTCAGTACTTC
>TRBD1|TRBV7-2|TRBJ2-4|.
CASSPPGQGRSIQYF
TGTGCCAGCAGCCCCCCGGGACAGGGGAGAAGCATTCAGTACTTC
>TRBD1|TRBV25-1|TRBJ1-6|few
CASSEPDRVRTNSPLHF
TGTGCCAGCAGTGAGCCAGACAGGGTCAGGACCAATTCACCCCTCCACTTT
>.|TRBV4-1|TRBJ2-1|.
CASSSLVGASRFF
TGCGCCAGCAGCTCTCTCGTGGGAGCGTCGAGGTTCTTC
>.|TRBV7-9|TRBJ2-7|.
CASRYSQGYEQYF
TGTGCCAGCCGATATTCCCAGGGCTACGAGCAGTACTTC
>TRBD2|TRBV28|TRBJ2-7|.
CASRGTGRTSGSYEQYF
TGTGCCAGCAGAGGTACAGGAAGGACTAGCGGGTCCTACGAGCAGTACTTC
>.|TRBV12-3/TRBV12-4|TRBJ1-4|.
CASSFRVSEKLFF
TGTGCCAGCAGTTTCCGTGTGAGTGAAAAACTGTTTTTT
>TRBD1|TRBV6-5|TRBJ1-5|.
CASSRTGSRNQPQHF
TGTGCCAGCTCCAGGACAGGGTCTCGCAATCAGCCCCAGCATTTT